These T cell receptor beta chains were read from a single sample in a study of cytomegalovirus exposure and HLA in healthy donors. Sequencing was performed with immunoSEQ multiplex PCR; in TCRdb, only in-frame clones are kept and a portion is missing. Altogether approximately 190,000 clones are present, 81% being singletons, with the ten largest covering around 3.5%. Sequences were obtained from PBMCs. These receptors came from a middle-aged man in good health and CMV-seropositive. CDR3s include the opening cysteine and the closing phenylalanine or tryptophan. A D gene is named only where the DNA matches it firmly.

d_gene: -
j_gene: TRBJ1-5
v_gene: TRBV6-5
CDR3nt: TGTGCCAGCAGTCTATTGGAGGGGAGGGTGCAGCCCCAGCATTTT
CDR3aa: CASSLLEGRVQPQHF

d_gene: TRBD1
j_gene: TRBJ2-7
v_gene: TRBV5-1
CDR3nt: TGCGCCAGCAGCTCCGACGGGGACAGGCATAATGGGCAGTACTTC
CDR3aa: CASSSDGDRHNGQYF

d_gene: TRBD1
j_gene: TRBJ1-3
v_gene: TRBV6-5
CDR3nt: TGTGCCAGCAGCAGGGACAGGCGCGGAAACACCATATATTTT
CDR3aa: CASSRDRRGNTIYF

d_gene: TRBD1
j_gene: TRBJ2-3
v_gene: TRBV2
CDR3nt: TGTGCCAGCAGACCGGGACAGCCCACAGATACGCAGTATTTT
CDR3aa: CASRPGQPTDTQYF

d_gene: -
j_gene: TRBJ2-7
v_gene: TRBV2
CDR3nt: TGTGCCAGCATCGCCCCAGGGGCCCACGAGCAGTACTTC
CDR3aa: CASIAPGAHEQYF

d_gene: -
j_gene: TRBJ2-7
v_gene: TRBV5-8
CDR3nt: TGTGCCAGCAGCGGCGGAGGAGGGCGACTCTCCTACGAGCAGTACTTC
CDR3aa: CASSGGGGRLSYEQYF

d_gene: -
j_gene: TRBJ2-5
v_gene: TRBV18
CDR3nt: TGTGCCAGCTCACCACGGCCTAGGGGGGGCCAAGAGACCCAGTACTTC
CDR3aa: CASSPRPRGGQETQYF

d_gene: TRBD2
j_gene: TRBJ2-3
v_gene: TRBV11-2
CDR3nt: TGTGCCAGCAGCTTAGGGGCGGGGGGCCCCGGCACAGATACGCAGTATTTT
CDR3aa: CASSLGAGGPGTDTQYF

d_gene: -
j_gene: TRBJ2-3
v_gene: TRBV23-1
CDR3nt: TGCGCCAGCAGTCACCCGATAGGGGTGGGAGATACGCAGTATTTT
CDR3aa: CASSHPIGVGDTQYF

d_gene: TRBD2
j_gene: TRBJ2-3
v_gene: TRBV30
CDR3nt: TGTGCCTGGAGTGCCGGGACTAGCCGTAGCACAGATACGCAGTATTTT
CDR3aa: CAWSAGTSRSTDTQYF

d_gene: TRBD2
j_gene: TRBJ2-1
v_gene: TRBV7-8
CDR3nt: TGTGCCAGCAGCTTACCCACTAGCGGGGGGGCGAATGAGCAGTTCTTC
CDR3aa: CASSLPTSGGANEQFF

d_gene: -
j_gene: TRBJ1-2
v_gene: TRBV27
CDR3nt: TGTGCCAGCAGGGGGCGGGCAGGGGAATCCAACTATGGCTACACCTTC
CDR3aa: CASRGRAGESNYGYTF

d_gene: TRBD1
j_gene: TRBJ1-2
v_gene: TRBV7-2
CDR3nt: TGTGCCAGCAGCCAGGGACAGGGTGGCTCCGGGAGCTACACCTTC
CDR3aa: CASSQGQGGSGSYTF

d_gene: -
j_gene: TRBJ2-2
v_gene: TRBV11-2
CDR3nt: TGTGCCAGCAGCCCCCGAGTAAGCACCGGGGAGCTGTTTTTT
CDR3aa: CASSPRVSTGELFF

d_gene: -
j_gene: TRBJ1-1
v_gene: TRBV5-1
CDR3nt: TGCGCCAGCAAGCAGGGGCGTGGCACTGAAGCTTTCTTT
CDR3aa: CASKQGRGTEAFF

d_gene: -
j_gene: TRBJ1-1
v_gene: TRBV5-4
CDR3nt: TGTGCCAGCAGCTTGGGAGGGAAGAACACTGAAGCTTTCTTT
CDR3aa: CASSLGGKNTEAFF